This paragraph covers one T cell receptor beta chain sequence. Its antigen remains unknown. The data derive from a study of glioma-infiltrating T cells after dendritic cell vaccination. Study background: Dendritic cell vaccination trial patients had either newly diagnosed or recurrent glioblastoma. Three intradermal dendritic cell vaccine injections were given every two weeks.

The study's findings and limits: Few patients contributed both blood and tumor specimens.

V lost 5 bases, J lost 1 base, and 10 bases stayed unmatched. Germline assignment: CDR1 GTSNPN and CDR2 SVGIG (reference sequence). The CDR3 covers 15 residues. The primer mix had 60 V beta and 13 J beta primers. This table comes from immunoSEQ multiplex PCR, and its TCRdb copy is limited to in-frame clones, with some not included. The repertoire holds about 49,000 clones, with 85% as singletons. The source of this sequence is a human donor with glioblastoma. V is TRBV30 and J is TRBJ2-5; TRBD2 agrees at 7 bases. The sample in question was blood, obtained before dendritic cell vaccination. The CDR3 sequence: CAWGSASGSQETQYF. CDR3 coding DNA: TGTGCCTGGGGGTCGGCTAGCGGCTCCCAAGAGACCCAGTACTTC.